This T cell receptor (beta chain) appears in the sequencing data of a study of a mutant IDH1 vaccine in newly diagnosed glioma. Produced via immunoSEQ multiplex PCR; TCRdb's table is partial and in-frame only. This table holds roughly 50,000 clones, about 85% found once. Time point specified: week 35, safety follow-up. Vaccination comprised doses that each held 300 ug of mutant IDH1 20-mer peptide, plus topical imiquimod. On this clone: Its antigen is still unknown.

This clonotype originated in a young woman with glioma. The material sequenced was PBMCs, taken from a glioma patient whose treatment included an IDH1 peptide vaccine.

Written as DNA, the CDR3 is TGTGCCAGCAGCTTGCGGTTGGGAGGCACCGGGGAGCTGTTTTTT. Protein product: CASSLRLGGTGELFF. This chain joins TRBV5-4 and TRBJ2-2, with D possibly matching TRBD2 (6 bases). CDR3 length equals 15 residues. V lost 1 base and J 4 bases, leaving 11 bases between the germline ends. Per the germline V gene, CDR1 is SGHNT and CDR2 is YYREEE (reference sequence).